This passage covers 19 T cell receptor beta chains from one sample sequenced in a study of CXCR3-negative and CXCR3-positive naive CD8 T cells. The study made its TRB cDNA libraries by 5' RACE, adding UMI labels. TCRdb reanalyzed the 5' RACE reads and collapses them to one entry per CDR3 protein, without DNA. In all, the sample yields around 92,000 distinct CDR3 sequences. The sequenced sample was naive CXCR3- CD8+ T cells from blood. Sample subset: CD45RO-CCR7+CD27+CD95- naive CD8+ T cells lacking CXCR3 (TNR3-). The source is a human donor in good health. Some clones in this sample may be carry-over from other donors' samples.

V usage is TRBV5-1 and J usage is TRBJ2-7; with no DNA, the TCRdb D assignment of TRBD1 cannot be verified. CDR1 and CDR2 from the germline V gene are SGHRS and YFSETQ. The CDR3 loop spans 14 amino acids. The CDR3 region is CASSLVQGFYEQYF.

The gene calls are TRBV10-3 and TRBJ2-5; the D call from TCRdb, TRBD1, cannot be confirmed without DNA. The CDR3 is made up of 15 amino acids. Per the germline V gene, CDR1 is ENHRY and CDR2 is SYGVKD. This CDR3 is CAISADGQLQETQYF.

The CDR3 loop reads CSAQGTSDYEQYF. The rearrangement links TRBV29-1 to TRBJ2-7; the D gene TCRdb calls, TRBD2, cannot be checked with no DNA. The V gene's germline CDR1 is SQVTM and CDR2 ANQGSEA. CDR3 size: 13 residues.

The chain employs TRBV11-2 and TRBJ2-7; absent DNA, TCRdb's TRBD1 call cannot be checked. The CDR3 extends over 15 amino acids. Germline V gene sequence: CDR1 SGHAT, CDR2 FQNNGV. The CDR3 loop is CASSPTQGFAYEQYF.

J is TRBJ2-1 and V is TRBV4-1. CDR1 MGHRA and CDR2 YSYEKL come from the germline V gene. This CDR3 spans 11 amino acids. This chain's CDR3 is CASSQVDEQFF.

The gene calls are TRBV6-2 or TRBV6-3 and TRBJ1-1; TCRdb gives TRBD1 as the D gene, but with no DNA this cannot be confirmed. The CDR3 length is 14 residues. Germline loops: CDR1 MNHEY, CDR2 SVGEGT. The CDR3 is CASSYSRGGEEAFF.

The chain carries TRBV20-1 and TRBJ2-2; absent DNA, TCRdb's TRBD2 call cannot be checked. The germline gives CDR1 DFQATT, CDR2 SNEGSKA (reference sequence). The CDR3 loop spans 13 amino acids. The CDR3 is CSATGLAGRELFF.

The V and J genes are TRBV12-3 or TRBV12-4 and TRBJ2-6. The CDR3 is 12 residues long. CDR3 sequence: CASPSGANVLTF.

The rearrangement uses TRBV29-1 and TRBJ1-5. This CDR3 is built from 14 residues. CDR1 and CDR2 from the germline V gene are SQVTM and ANQGSEA. The CDR3 sequence is CSVADFEIGQPQHF.

This chain connects TRBV6-5 to TRBJ2-7; TCRdb's assignment of TRBD1 cannot be checked, as there is no DNA. This CDR3 comprises 11 residues. Germline V CDR1 and CDR2: MNHEY, SVGAGI. The CDR3 loop is CASRGDYEQYF.

The rearrangement joins TRBV4-1 to TRBJ2-3; TCRdb gives TRBD2 as the D gene, but with no DNA this cannot be confirmed. CDR3 length: 17 residues. Per germline, CDR1 MGHRA and CDR2 YSYEKL. The CDR3 loop is CASSQVPSSGSTDTQYF.

The chain combines TRBV29-1 with TRBJ2-5. CDR1 is SQVTM and CDR2 is ANQGSEA in the germline V gene. The CDR3 extends over 13 amino acids. The CDR3: CSVEDTRQETQYF.

The genes are TRBV5-5 and TRBJ1-6; TCRdb selects TRBD1, and the lack of DNA leaves this call unchecked. CDR1 is SGHKS, CDR2 YYEKEE, per germline (reference sequence). The CDR3 spans 16 residues. The CDR3 spells CASSLVPGNNNSPLHF.

The rearrangement links TRBV9 to TRBJ1-6; TCRdb's D call, TRBD1, is unchecked because there is no DNA. Germline V CDR1 and CDR2: SGDLS, YYNGEE. CDR3 length: 14 residues. The CDR3 sequence: CASSAGGMESPLHF.

The genes are TRBV28 and TRBJ2-1; TCRdb's D gene call, TRBD1, goes unchecked for lack of DNA. Looked up from germline, CDR1 is MDHEN and CDR2 is SYDVKM. The CDR3 totals 14 residues. This chain's CDR3 is CATSGGPLPNEQFF.

V and J are TRBV4-3 and TRBJ2-7. This CDR3 comprises 16 residues. Germline V lookup: CDR1 LGHNA, CDR2 YSLEER. The chain's CDR3 is CASSPSVVGDLYEQYF.

The V call is TRBV7-9, the J call TRBJ1-1. Germline V gives CDR1 SEHNR, CDR2 FQNEAQ (reference sequence). This CDR3 region has 12 residues. The CDR3 spells CASSYGPTEAFF.

This chain joins TRBV9 and TRBJ2-6; with no DNA, the TCRdb D assignment of TRBD1 cannot be verified. The CDR3 length is 17 residues. CDR1 is SGDLS and CDR2 is YYNGEE in the germline V gene. The CDR3: CASSDRAVYSGANVLTF.

The chain joins TRBV5-1 to TRBJ2-3; TCRdb picks TRBD1, but there is no DNA to check that call. The germline CDR1 and CDR2 sequences are SGHRS and YFSETQ. This CDR3 region has 14 residues. The CDR3 region is CASSPGTIRDTQYF.